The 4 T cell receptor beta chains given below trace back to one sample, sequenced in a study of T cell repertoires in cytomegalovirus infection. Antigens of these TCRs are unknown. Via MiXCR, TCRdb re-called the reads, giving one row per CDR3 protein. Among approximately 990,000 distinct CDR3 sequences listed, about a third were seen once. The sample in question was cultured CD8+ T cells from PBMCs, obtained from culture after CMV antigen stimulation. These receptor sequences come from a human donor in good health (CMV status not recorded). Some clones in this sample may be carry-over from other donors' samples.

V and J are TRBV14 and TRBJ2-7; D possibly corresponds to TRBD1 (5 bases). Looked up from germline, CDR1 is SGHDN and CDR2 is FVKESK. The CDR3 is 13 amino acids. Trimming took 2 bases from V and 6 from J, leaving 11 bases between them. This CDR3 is CASSQKGISEQYV. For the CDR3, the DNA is TGTGCCAGCAGCCAAAAGGGGATTTCCGAGCAGTACGTC.

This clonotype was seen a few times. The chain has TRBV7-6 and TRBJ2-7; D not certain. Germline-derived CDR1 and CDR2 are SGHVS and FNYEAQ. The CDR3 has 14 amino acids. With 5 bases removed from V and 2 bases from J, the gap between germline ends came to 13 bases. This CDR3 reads CASSPDGIPYEQYF. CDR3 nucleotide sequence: TGTGCCAGCAGCCCAGACGGCATTCCCTACGAGCAGTACTTC. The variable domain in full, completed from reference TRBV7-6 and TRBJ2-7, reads GAGVSQSPRYKVTKRGQDVALRCDPISGHVSLYWYRQALGQGPEFLTYFNYEAQQDKSGLPNDRFSAERPEGSISTLTIQRTEQRDSAMYRCASSPDGIPYEQYFGPGTRLTVT.

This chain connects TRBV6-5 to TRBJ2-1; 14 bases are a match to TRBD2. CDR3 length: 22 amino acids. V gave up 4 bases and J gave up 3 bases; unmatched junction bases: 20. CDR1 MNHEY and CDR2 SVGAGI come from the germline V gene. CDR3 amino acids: CASSSQFNMGLAGVGLYNEQFF. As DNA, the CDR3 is TGTGCCAGCAGTTCCCAATTTAACATGGGACTAGCGGGGGTTGGTCTCTACAATGAGCAGTTCTTC.

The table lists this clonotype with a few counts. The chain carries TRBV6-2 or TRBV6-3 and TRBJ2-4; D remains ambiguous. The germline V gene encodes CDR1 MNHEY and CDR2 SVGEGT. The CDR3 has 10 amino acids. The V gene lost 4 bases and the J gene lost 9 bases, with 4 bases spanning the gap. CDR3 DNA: TGTGCCAGCAGTTCGGGCATTCAGTACTTC. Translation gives CASSSGIQYF.